A single sample gave rise to the 29 T cell receptor beta chains below, sequenced in a study of blood T cell repertoires in COVID-19. Sequencing used immunoSEQ multiplex PCR; TCRdb keeps in-frame clones, though not all of them. Of approximately 72,000 clones listed, around 90% were seen once; the top ten hold around 29%. Material: peripheral blood. The receptors come from a man aged 50 or older with acute or convalescent COVID-19.

The chain joins TRBV18 to TRBJ1-1; D ambiguous. The CDR3 spans 16 residues. Trimming pared 3 bases from V and 3 bases from J, leaving 17 bases between. Looked up from germline, CDR1 is KGHSH and CDR2 is LQKENI. The CDR3 DNA follows: TGTGCCAGCTCACCGGAGAGGCACCCAAAGGACACTGAAGCTTTCTTT. Residues: CASSPERHPKDTEAFF. Filled out from reference TRBV18 and TRBJ1-1, the complete variable domain reads NAGVMQNPRHLVRRRGQEARLRCSPMKGHSHVYWYRQLPEEGLKFMVYLQKENIIDESGMPKERFSAEFPKEGPSILRIQQVVRGDSAAYFCASSPERHPKDTEAFFGQGTRLTVV.

The chain is built from TRBV11-3 and TRBJ2-3; weak D call: TRBD1 (5 bases). Per the germline V gene, CDR1 is SGHNT and CDR2 is YENEEA. The CDR3 loop spans 14 amino acids. The V end lost 6 bases, the J end lost 5 bases, and 15 bases lay between the germline ends. This CDR3 reads CASSLRTQGDTQYF. CDR3 coding DNA: TGTGCCAGCAGTTTAAGGACACAAGGAGATACGCAGTATTTT.

The chain employs TRBV19 and TRBJ1-1; 8 positions match TRBD1. The V gene's germline CDR1 is LNHDA and CDR2 SQIVND (reference sequence). The CDR3 has 16 residues. V trimming: 0 bases; J trimming: 3 bases; junction bases outside the gene matches: 6. CDR3 bases: TGTGCCAGTAGTATAGAAGGACAGGGTCGGTACACTGAAGCTTTCTTT. Its translation: CASSIEGQGRYTEAFF.

This chain uses TRBV10-2 with TRBJ1-2, with D possibly being TRBD1 (6 bases). Germline V gene data show CDR1 as WSHSY and CDR2 as SAAADI. The CDR3 sequence is 13 residues long. V lost 5 bases, J lost 5 bases, and 12 bases lay in between. CDR3 DNA sequence: TGCGCCAGCAGTCCCACAGGGTTTTATGGCTACACCTTC. It encodes CASSPTGFYGYTF.

This clone was found once. The V and J genes are TRBV10-3 and TRBJ1-1; weak D call: TRBD1 (6 bases). Germline loops: CDR1 ENHRY, CDR2 SYGVKD. V was trimmed by 0 bases and J by 9 bases, leaving 17 bases between them. The CDR3 extends over 15 amino acids. The chain's CDR3 is CAISESAGDTLKAFF. The CDR3 bases are TGTGCCATCAGTGAGTCTGCGGGGGACACCCTGAAAGCTTTCTTT.

This clone has a handful of counts. The J gene is TRBJ1-1, the V gene TRBV10-3, with 8 positions matching TRBD1. This CDR3 has 14 residues. J was trimmed by 2 bases and V by 6 bases; bases with no gene match: 5. Germline values: CDR1 ENHRY, CDR2 SYGVKD. The DNA of the CDR3 is TGTGCCATCAGGACCGGGACAGGAAACACTGAAGCTTTCTTT. This encodes CAIRTGTGNTEAFF.

The CDR3 spells CASSISGTGMQPQHF. In DNA, the CDR3 is TGTGCCAGTAGTATCTCCGGGACAGGGATGCAGCCCCAGCATTTT. The chain recombines TRBV19 with TRBJ1-5; the match to TRBD1 covers 9 bases. The length of the CDR3 is 15 residues. V gave up 3 bases and J gave up 7 bases; unmatched junction bases: 7. CDR1 is LNHDA, CDR2 SQIVND, per germline (reference sequence).

J is TRBJ1-4 and V is TRBV19, with 7 bases lining up with TRBD1. Germline V gene sequence: CDR1 LNHDA, CDR2 SQIVND (reference sequence). The CDR3 runs 15 residues. Trimming removed 3 bases from V and 5 bases from J; junction bases left unmatched: 6. The CDR3 here is CASSIRDRANEKLFF. The CDR3 nucleotides read TGTGCCAGTAGTATCAGGGACAGAGCGAATGAAAAACTGTTTTTT.

The rearrangement uses TRBV5-6 and TRBJ1-6, with 10 positions matching TRBD1. The CDR3 covers 16 residues. Per germline, CDR1 SGHDT and CDR2 YYEEEE. V shed 4 bases, J shed 9 bases, and the junction held 10 bases outside the gene matches. The CDR3 region is CASSRTPGQGTSPLHF. CDR3 nucleotide sequence: TGTGCCAGCAGCCGCACCCCGGGACAGGGGACTTCACCCCTCCACTTT.

The chain employs TRBV27 and TRBJ2-1, with D perhaps TRBD2 (6 bases). Germline CDR1 and CDR2: MNHEY and SMNVEV (reference sequence). The CDR3 sequence is 15 residues long. Trimming shortened V by 5 bases and J by 3 bases, and 14 bases separated the two germline ends. CDR3 residues: CASSILSGNYNEQFF. Written as DNA, the CDR3 is TGTGCCAGCAGTATACTTAGCGGAAACTACAATGAGCAGTTCTTC.

The chain is built from TRBV4-1 and TRBJ1-2, with a weak D call TRBD1 (5 bases). CDR3 length: 16 residues. The germline gives CDR1 MGHRA, CDR2 YSYEKL. The ends were cut back, 3 bases at V and 1 base at J, with 15 bases in the middle. CDR3 coding DNA: TGCGCCAGCAGCCACACTCGACAGTCTAGTAACTATGGCTACACCTTC. Amino acid sequence: CASSHTRQSSNYGYTF.

The chain uses TRBV6-5 and TRBJ2-3; tentatively, D is TRBD1 (5 bases). The CDR3 loop spans 15 amino acids. The germline gives CDR1 MNHEY, CDR2 SVGAGI. V dropped 0 bases and J dropped 4 bases, with 11 bases sitting between them. CDR3 sequence reads: CASSYSSQGADTQYF. CDR3 in DNA: TGTGCCAGCAGTTACTCGTCGCAGGGTGCAGATACGCAGTATTTT.

By sample share, this clone is medium-sized. The chain carries TRBV18 and TRBJ1-2; maybe TRBD1 (6 bases). CDR1 is KGHSH, CDR2 LQKENI, per germline. V was clipped by 0 bases and J by 2 bases, with 10 bases between them. The CDR3 is 15 residues long. CDR3 sequence: CASSPPSTGNYGYTF. DNA for the CDR3: TGTGCCAGCTCACCACCGTCAACAGGGAACTATGGCTACACCTTC.

This chain uses TRBV12-3 or TRBV12-4 with TRBJ1-1, with 7 bases identical to TRBD1. The CDR3 spans 13 residues. V lost 6 bases, J lost 4 bases, and 5 bases stayed unmatched. The CDR3 here is CASRDPGGTEAFF. The CDR3 coding sequence is TGTGCCAGCAGGGATCCAGGGGGCACTGAAGCTTTCTTT.

This clone appeared a single time. CDR3 sequence reads: CASSSPDSLYYGYTF. The CDR3 nucleotides read TGCGCCAGCAGCTCCCCGGACAGCTTATACTATGGCTACACCTTC. The rearrangement uses TRBV5-1 and TRBJ1-2; TRBD1 is a possible D gene (6 bases). Germline CDR1 is SGHRS and CDR2 is YFSETQ. CDR3 length equals 15 residues. Trimming shortened V by 3 bases and J by 3 bases, and 15 bases separated the two germline ends.

The gene calls are TRBV27 and TRBJ1-6; 9 positions agree with TRBD1. The CDR3 contains 14 residues. V dropped 4 bases and J dropped 8; count of bases not matched to a gene: 3. Germline values: CDR1 MNHEY, CDR2 SMNVEV (reference sequence). The CDR3: CASSSGTGHSPLHF. In nucleotides, the CDR3 is TGTGCCAGCAGTTCCGGGACAGGGCATTCACCCCTCCACTTT.

For the CDR3, the DNA is TGTGCCAGCTCCCAGGGTGATGGTAATTCACCCCTCCACTTT. Translating it yields CASSQGDGNSPLHF. The chain combines TRBV18 with TRBJ1-6, with D possibly matching TRBD1 (5 bases). Germline CDR1 and CDR2: KGHSH and LQKENI. This CDR3 has 14 residues. V lost 6 bases, J lost 6 bases, and 12 bases lay in between. Full variable domain (remainder filled in from reference TRBV18 and TRBJ1-6): NAGVMQNPRHLVRRRGQEARLRCSPMKGHSHVYWYRQLPEEGLKFMVYLQKENIIDESGMPKERFSAEFPKEGPSILRIQQVVRGDSAAYFCASSQGDGNSPLHFGNGTRLTVT.

This rearrangement joins TRBV6-5 to TRBJ2-2, with 10 nucleotides matching TRBD1. V lost 7 bases to trimming and J lost 5 bases; unmatched junction nucleotides: 7. Germline V gene data show CDR1 as MNHEY and CDR2 as SVGAGI. The CDR3 sequence is 15 residues long. The CDR3: CASTLTGGATGELFF. The CDR3, as DNA: TGTGCCAGCACCCTGACAGGGGGCGCGACCGGGGAGCTGTTTTTT.

This clone was counted once. The V gene is TRBV12-1, the J gene TRBJ2-5; the table's D gene call, TRBD2, was not cross checked with the DNA. TRBV12-1 is termed a pseudogene. CDR3 size: 14 residues. The CDR3 bases are TGTGCCAGCTGGGAAGCGGTAATCAAAAAGACCCAGTACTTC. Its protein is CASWEAVIKKTQYF.

This clone has just a few counts. The chain carries TRBV7-9 and TRBJ1-1; D is perhaps TRBD1 (5 bases). This CDR3 has 16 amino acids. V was clipped by 0 bases and J by 1 base, with 12 bases between them. Germline CDR1 reads SEHNR; CDR2 reads FQNEAQ (reference sequence). Written as DNA, the CDR3 is TGTGCCAGCAGCTTAGCGATAGGCAGGGCGAACACTGAAGCTTTCTTT. It specifies CASSLAIGRANTEAFF.

V gene TRBV5-1 combines with J gene TRBJ2-4, with TRBD1 matching over 10 bases. The CDR3 contains 18 residues. CDR1 is SGHRS and CDR2 is YFSETQ in the germline V gene. The J segment lost 0 bases and the V segment lost 3 bases, leaving 9 bases of the junction unmatched. Written as DNA, the CDR3 is TGCGCCAGCAGCTCCGGGACAGGGGCCAATTTAGCCAAAAACATTCAGTACTTC. Its protein product is CASSSGTGANLAKNIQYF.

This chain joins TRBV4-2 and TRBJ2-3; D perhaps matches TRBD2 (7 bases). CDR1 and CDR2 from the germline V gene are LGHNA and YNFKEQ. The CDR3 sequence is 17 residues long. Deletions cut 3 bases from V and 2 bases from J, with 18 bases between. This CDR3 reads CASSHAEGGTLTDTQYF. The CDR3 DNA sequence: TGTGCCAGCAGCCACGCGGAGGGGGGGACCCTCACAGATACGCAGTATTTT.

The gene calls are TRBV2 and TRBJ2-5; 8 bases fit TRBD1. This CDR3 spans 15 amino acids. Germline trimming cut 6 bases from V and 5 bases from J; bases unmatched to any gene: 11. Looked up from germline, CDR1 is SNHLY and CDR2 is FYNNEI. This chain's CDR3 is CASRPRTGSGETQYF. The CDR3 coding sequence is TGTGCCAGCAGGCCCAGGACAGGGAGTGGGGAGACCCAGTACTTC.

This chain links TRBV28 with TRBJ1-1; possibly TRBD1 for D (6 bases). Germline assignment: CDR1 MDHEN and CDR2 SYDVKM. V was cut by 4 bases and J by 2 bases, with 14 bases left in between. The CDR3 runs 15 residues. DNA of the CDR3: TGTGCCAGCAGTTCCGGACAGACTCAAAACACTGAAGCTTTCTTT. This gives the protein CASSSGQTQNTEAFF.

This rearrangement joins TRBV27 to TRBJ1-2; no reliable D call. This CDR3 has 13 residues. V was pared by 6 bases and J by 3 bases, with 11 bases between. Germline assignment: CDR1 MNHEY and CDR2 SMNVEV (reference sequence). CDR3: CASSSTKDYGYTF. The CDR3 nucleotides read TGTGCCAGCAGCTCGACAAAGGACTATGGCTACACCTTC.

The chain is built from TRBV10-3 and TRBJ2-7; perhaps TRBD1 as D (6 bases). The CDR3 sequence is 12 residues long. V was shortened by 11 bases and J by 1 base, with 12 bases between the two germline ends. Germline V gene lookup returns CDR1 ENHRY and CDR2 SYGVKD. The CDR3 region has the DNA TGTGCCGCCAGACAGGAGTCCTACGAGCAGTACTTC. This gives the protein CAARQESYEQYF.

The chain recombines TRBV10-3 with TRBJ1-5, with 7 bases lining up with TRBD1. Trimming cost V 11 bases and J 4 bases; bases outside gene matches: 5. The CDR3 length is 12 residues. Germline CDR1 and CDR2: ENHRY and SYGVKD. The CDR3, as DNA: TGTGCCTCCAGACAGGGTAATCAGCCCCAGCATTTT. It encodes CASRQGNQPQHF.

The V and J genes are TRBV3-1 (or the pseudogene TRBV3-2) and TRBJ2-5, with D possibly matching TRBD1 (5 bases). CDR3 length: 13 residues. Trimming pared 1 base from V and 4 bases from J, leaving 7 bases between. CDR1 and CDR2 from the germline V gene are LGHDT and YNNKEL (reference sequence). The CDR3 nucleotides read TGTGCCAGCAGCCAAGGTGGGGCAGAGACCCAGTACTTC. It specifies CASSQGGAETQYF.

The chain couples TRBV7-3 to TRBJ2-5; tentative D call: TRBD1 (6 bases). CDR1 is SGHTA and CDR2 is FQGTGA in the germline V gene. The CDR3 runs 13 residues. Trimming took off 5 bases at V and 3 bases at J, with 10 bases between the two ends. This CDR3 is CASSLDSEETQYF. Here the CDR3 DNA reads TGTGCCAGCAGCCTGGACAGTGAAGAGACCCAGTACTTC.